The next 18 T cell receptor beta chains were all read from a single sample in a study of T cells in narcolepsy. TCRdb's table, derived via immunoSEQ multiplex PCR, lists solely in-frame clones and lacks some. The sample includes 30,000 or so clones, roughly 82% of them seen just once. Sequences were obtained from CD45RA- memory CD4+ T cells from PBMCs. The receptor set was obtained from a human donor with narcolepsy.

DNA for the CDR3: TGTGCAAGTCGCTTAGAGGGGAACGAGCAGTACTTC. Its protein is CASRLEGNEQYF. The chain uses TRBV12-2 and TRBJ2-7; the DNA was not compared with TRBD1, the D call given in the table. TRBV12-2 is a documented pseudogene. The CDR3 consists of 12 residues.

In the case of this clone: This CDR3 is also generated by other DNA sequences in the sample. V gene TRBV30 combines with J gene TRBJ1-1; tentative D call: TRBD1 (6 bases). Trimming cost V 3 bases and J 8 bases, with 19 bases left between them. Germline assignment: CDR1 GTSNPN and CDR2 SVGIG (reference sequence). The CDR3 has 14 residues. The CDR3 loop reads CAWRRGGGQQEAFF. The CDR3, as DNA: TGTGCCTGGAGAAGAGGGGGGGGGCAACAAGAAGCTTTCTTT. Drawing the rest from reference TRBV30 and TRBJ1-1, the complete variable domain is SQTIHQWPATLVQPVGSPLSLECTVEGTSNPNLYWYRQAAGRGLQLLFYSVGIGQISSEVPQNLSASRPQDRQFILSSKKLLLSDSGFYLCAWRRGGGQQEAFFGQGTRLTVV.

The genes are TRBV30 and TRBJ1-2, with D tentatively TRBD1 (5 bases). This CDR3 region has 14 residues. Germline V gives CDR1 GTSNPN, CDR2 SVGIG (reference sequence). The germline V and J ends were trimmed by 3 bases and 3 bases, with 14 bases remaining between them. CDR3 sequence (DNA): TGTGCCTGGAGCACAGGACTCGGGGACTATGGCTACACCTTC. As protein: CAWSTGLGDYGYTF.

The CDR3 here is CASSWDRGRSGELFF. The CDR3, as DNA: TGTGCCAGCAGTTGGGACAGGGGGCGCAGCGGGGAGCTGTTTTTT. The chain joins TRBV28 to TRBJ2-2, with 12 bases matching TRBD1. V was pared by 4 bases and J by 7 bases, with 4 bases of the junction left unmatched. This CDR3 is 15 amino acids long. The germline V gene has CDR1 MDHEN and CDR2 SYDVKM.

V and J are TRBV18 and TRBJ1-2; D ambiguous. The CDR3 length is 14 residues. Germline V CDR1 and CDR2: KGHSH, LQKENI. V was cut by 2 bases and J by 2 bases, with 9 bases left in between. The CDR3 DNA reads as TGTGCCAGCTCACCAACTAGGGTGAACTATGGCTACACCTTC. Its translation is CASSPTRVNYGYTF.

V is TRBV6-5 and J is TRBJ2-1; 7 bases fit TRBD1. Germline V gene data show CDR1 as MNHEY and CDR2 as SVGAGI. CDR3 length: 13 residues. V lost 4 bases to trimming and J lost 6 bases; unmatched junction nucleotides: 3. CDR3 in DNA: TGTGCCAGCAGTTCCGACAGGGTCAATGAGCAGTTCTTC. Its translation is CASSSDRVNEQFF.

The chain is built from TRBV27 and TRBJ1-1, with D hard to call. From germline, CDR1 is MNHEY and CDR2 SMNVEV (reference sequence). The CDR3 length is 13 residues. V was clipped by 9 bases and J by 6 bases, with 17 bases between them. CDR3 in amino acids: CASKLSGSAEAFF. CDR3 nucleotide sequence: TGTGCCAGTAAGTTGTCGGGGAGCGCTGAAGCTTTCTTT.

V gene TRBV7-8 combines with J gene TRBJ1-2; 9 bases are a match to TRBD1. Germline lookup yields CDR1 SGHVS and CDR2 FQNEAQ. CDR3 length: 14 residues. The trim removed 3 bases at V and 8 bases at J, leaving 7 bases unmatched. The CDR3 DNA reads as TGTGCCAGCAGCTTTCCAGGGACAGGGAGCGGCTACACCTTC. This encodes CASSFPGTGSGYTF.

The table lists this clone with a count of one. The rearrangement joins TRBV29-1 to TRBJ2-1, with D possibly being TRBD2 (5 bases). From germline, CDR1 is SQVTM and CDR2 ANQGSEA. This CDR3 is built from 14 residues. V was clipped by 7 bases and J by 7 bases, with 20 bases between them. The CDR3 DNA reads as TGCAGCGCCCGCTGGGCGGGCGCCGGAAATGAGCAGTTCTTC. It encodes CSARWAGAGNEQFF.

The rearrangement joins TRBV6-1 to TRBJ2-7, with TRBD1 matching over 8 bases. Germline V gene sequence: CDR1 MNHNS, CDR2 SASEGT. The CDR3 totals 17 residues. J lost 7 bases, V lost 1 base, and 15 bases had no gene match. The CDR3 reads CASSEGQGWTGGWEQYF. The CDR3 region has the DNA TGTGCCAGCAGTGAAGGACAGGGGTGGACAGGCGGGTGGGAGCAGTACTTC.

This clone was counted a single time. J is TRBJ1-1 and V is TRBV7-9, with 8 bases lining up with TRBD1. With 2 bases clipped from V and 1 base from J, the junction kept 3 bases outside the gene matches. CDR1 and CDR2 (germline): SEHNR, FQNEAQ (reference sequence). There are 15 residues in the CDR3. CDR3 residues: CASSLSGGKNTEAFF. Here the CDR3 DNA reads TGTGCCAGCAGCTTATCAGGGGGCAAGAACACTGAAGCTTTCTTT. Full variable domain (outside the CDR3, taken from reference TRBV7-9 and TRBJ1-1): DTGVSQNPRHKITKRGQNVTFRCDPISEHNRLYWYRQTLGQGPEFLTYFQNEAQLEKSRLLSDRFSAERPKGSFSTLEIQRTEQGDSAMYLCASSLSGGKNTEAFFGQGTRLTVV.

The J gene is TRBJ1-1, the V gene TRBV10-3; D not certain. CDR1 ENHRY and CDR2 SYGVKD come from the germline V gene. The V gene lost 6 bases and the J gene lost 1 base, with 12 bases spanning the gap. The CDR3 totals 14 residues. The CDR3 bases are TGTGCCATCAGGACGCAAATTCAGAACACTGAAGCTTTCTTT. It specifies CAIRTQIQNTEAFF.

The chain carries TRBV5-1 and TRBJ1-6; 7 bases line up with TRBD1. The CDR3 runs 16 residues. CDR1 and CDR2 from the germline V gene are SGHRS and YFSETQ. V lost 4 bases to trimming and J lost 7 bases; unmatched junction nucleotides: 11. The CDR3 region has the DNA TGCGCCAGCAGCACGAGTCCGGGACAGACCAATTCACCCCTCCACTTT. Translation gives CASSTSPGQTNSPLHF.

The chain uses TRBV6-5 and TRBJ2-7; D gene uncertain. Per the germline V gene, CDR1 is MNHEY and CDR2 is SVGAGI. The CDR3 consists of 14 residues. Trimming left V 4 bases short and J 0 bases short, with 10 bases between. This chain's CDR3 is CASSFSESSYEQYF. The CDR3 coding sequence is TGTGCCAGCAGTTTTTCCGAGAGCTCCTACGAGCAGTACTTC.

The chain combines TRBV6-1 with TRBJ2-7, with 8 bases aligning to TRBD2. Trimming cost V 2 bases and J 1 base; bases outside gene matches: 13. Germline values: CDR1 MNHNS, CDR2 SASEGT. There are 18 residues in the CDR3. The CDR3 bases are TGTGCCAGCAGTGAAAGAGACGTTAGCGGGACTCGGTCCTACGAGCAGTACTTC. Protein: CASSERDVSGTRSYEQYF.

A few counts support this clone. The CDR3 DNA reads TGTGCCAGCAGCTCCCGAGGAGCCCAGGGCGGTAATTCACCCCTCCACTTT. It yields the protein CASSSRGAQGGNSPLHF. The chain joins TRBV11-2 to TRBJ1-6, with D possibly being TRBD1 (5 bases). The CDR3 sequence is 17 residues long. V dropped 4 bases and J dropped 6 bases, with 19 bases sitting between them. Germline CDR1 and CDR2: SGHAT and FQNNGV.

In its sample, this clone was seen once. The chain recombines TRBV30 with TRBJ1-6; no clear D gene. This CDR3 is built from 12 residues. V lost 5 bases to trimming and J lost 14 bases, with 16 bases between them. Germline CDR1 and CDR2: GTSNPN and SVGIG (reference sequence). The CDR3 nucleotides read TGTGCCTGGGGGATCGGGATATTCTCCCTCCACTTT. Protein product: CAWGIGIFSLHF. Full variable domain (rest looked up from reference TRBV30 and TRBJ1-6): SQTIHQWPATLVQPVGSPLSLECTVEGTSNPNLYWYRQAAGRGLQLLFYSVGIGQISSEVPQNLSASRPQDRQFILSSKKLLLSDSGFYLCAWGIGIFSLHFGNGTRLTVT.

The chain carries TRBV10-2 and TRBJ1-3; D gene uncertain. Per the germline V gene, CDR1 is WSHSY and CDR2 is SAAADI. This CDR3 is 11 amino acids long. Trimming stripped 6 bases from V and 3 bases from J, with 3 bases between. CDR3 DNA sequence: TGCGCCAGCAGGGGTGGAAACACCATATATTTT. Translation: CASRGGNTIYF.